These 27 T cell receptor beta chains were sequenced from one sample in a study of graft-versus-host responses after intestinal transplantation. These receptors have no known antigen. Only in-frame clones appear in the TCRdb table, and some are missing; sequencing was by immunoSEQ multiplex PCR. The sample comprises approximately 100,000 clones, 90% of which are singletons, and approximately 0.11% rests with the top ten. Specimen: unstimulated CD4+ T cells sorted from spleen or lymph node cells, collected before intestinal transplant. Receptors were obtained from a human donor who received an intestinal transplant.

The rearrangement joins TRBV5-1 to TRBJ2-7; D gene uncertain. V dropped 0 bases and J dropped 5 bases, with 6 bases sitting between them. Per the germline V gene, CDR1 is SGHRS and CDR2 is YFSETQ. The CDR3 is 12 residues long. CDR3 coding DNA: TGCGCCAGCAGCTTGGTGTTCGACGAGCAGTACTTC. As protein: CASSLVFDEQYF.

The chain recombines TRBV9 with TRBJ1-4; 8 nucleotides match TRBD1. The germline CDR1 and CDR2 sequences are SGDLS and YYNGEE. The CDR3 runs 15 residues. Unmatched junction bases numbered 8, after V lost 3 bases and J lost 7 bases. CDR3 residues: CASSEDRGKGEKLFF. Written as DNA, the CDR3 is TGTGCCAGCAGCGAAGACAGGGGAAAGGGTGAAAAACTGTTTTTT.

The gene calls are TRBV7-3 and TRBJ2-5; D may be TRBD1 (6 bases). The CDR3 consists of 13 residues. V lost 5 bases and J lost 1, with 8 bases in between. Per germline, CDR1 SGHTA and CDR2 FQGTGA. For the CDR3, the DNA is TGTGCCAGCAGCCGGGACACCCAAGAGACCCAGTACTTC. Encoded protein: CASSRDTQETQYF.

This sequence joins TRBV15 and TRBJ1-3; D gene ambiguous. This CDR3 comprises 16 residues. Trimming took off 5 bases at V and 4 bases at J, with 18 bases between the two ends. The V gene's germline CDR1 is LNHNV and CDR2 YYDKDF (reference sequence). Written as DNA, the CDR3 is TGTGCCACCAGCCGCGTCAGTGTTCCGGGAGGAAACACCATATATTTT. As protein: CATSRVSVPGGNTIYF.

CDR3 protein: CASSLEWSSARTGELFF. As DNA, the CDR3 is TGTGCCAGCAGCTTAGAATGGTCTTCCGCGAGGACCGGGGAGCTGTTTTTT. The chain uses TRBV11-2 and TRBJ2-2; no reliable D call. CDR1 is SGHAT and CDR2 is FQNNGV in the germline V gene. Trimming pared 0 bases from V and 5 bases from J, leaving 16 bases between. The CDR3 extends over 17 amino acids.

Only one count was recorded for this clone. V gene TRBV29-1 combines with J gene TRBJ1-1; 8 bases match TRBD1. V shed 0 bases, J shed 2 bases, and the junction held 5 bases outside the gene matches. CDR1 and CDR2 (germline): SQVTM, ANQGSEA. This CDR3 region has 15 residues. The CDR3 bases are TGCAGCGTTGAAGAGCAGGGGGCGAAAAACACTGAAGCTTTCTTT. Its translation is CSVEEQGAKNTEAFF.

The V call is TRBV15, the J call TRBJ2-1; TRBD2 matches 12 bases. CDR1 is LNHNV and CDR2 is YYDKDF in the germline V gene (reference sequence). CDR3 size: 15 residues. V gave up 5 bases and J gave up 7 bases; unmatched junction bases: 6. The CDR3 bases are TGTGCCACCAGCCCCCTAGCGGGGGGGCTTAATGAGCAGTTCTTC. Encoded protein: CATSPLAGGLNEQFF.

V and J are TRBV18 and TRBJ1-1; D unclear. Germline CDR1 is KGHSH and CDR2 is LQKENI. The CDR3 is made up of 14 amino acids. The V gene lost 2 bases and the J gene lost 0 bases, with 7 bases spanning the gap. The CDR3 loop reads CASSPGRLNTEAFF. The CDR3 region has the DNA TGTGCCAGCTCACCAGGCAGGTTGAACACTGAAGCTTTCTTT.

The gene calls are TRBV5-4 and TRBJ1-2; D unresolved. From germline, CDR1 is SGHNT and CDR2 YYREEE (reference sequence). Trimming left V 4 bases short and J 2 bases short, with 15 bases between. This CDR3 is built from 15 residues. The CDR3 DNA is TGTGCCAGCAGCCCTCCACCCACATTAAACTATGGCTACACCTTC. It specifies CASSPPPTLNYGYTF.

This chain connects TRBV6-5 to TRBJ2-7; TRBD1 is a possible D gene (5 bases). The germline CDR1 and CDR2 sequences are MNHEY and SVGAGI. V dropped 0 bases and J dropped 0 bases, with 9 bases sitting between them. This CDR3 has 15 residues. The CDR3, as DNA: TGTGCCAGCAGTTACTCCTGGGGCGGCTCCTACGAGCAGTACTTC. Protein: CASSYSWGGSYEQYF.

The chain is built from TRBV20-1 and TRBJ1-4; D call uncertain. V was clipped by 0 bases and J by 13 bases, with 9 bases between them. The CDR3 spans 11 residues. Looked up from germline, CDR1 is DFQATT and CDR2 is SNEGSKA (reference sequence). The CDR3 loop reads CSARDPGRLFF. CDR3 bases: TGCAGTGCTAGAGATCCTGGCAGACTGTTTTTT.

The chain is built from TRBV19 and TRBJ1-2; a weak D match, TRBD1 (6 bases). Germline V lookup: CDR1 LNHDA, CDR2 SQIVND (reference sequence). Between the trimmed V and J ends, which lost 6 bases and 7 bases, there was a span of 24 bases. This CDR3 spans 16 amino acids. Written as DNA, the CDR3 is TGTGCCAGTAGCATGGGCGCAGGGGAAGGTTTTCGTGGCTACACCTTC. Translated: CASSMGAGEGFRGYTF. Using reference TRBV19 and TRBJ1-2 for the parts outside the CDR3, the full variable domain is DGGITQSPKYLFRKEGQNVTLSCEQNLNHDAMYWYRQDPGQGLRLIYYSQIVNDFQKGDIAEGYSVSREKKESFPLTVTSAQKNPTAFYLCASSMGAGEGFRGYTFGSGTRLTVV.

The chain has TRBV10-3 and TRBJ2-5; 7 nucleotides align to TRBD2. Germline assignment: CDR1 ENHRY and CDR2 SYGVKD. Trimming removed 4 bases from V and 3 bases from J; junction bases left unmatched: 2. This CDR3 is built from 13 residues. CDR3 loop: CAISVGTKETQYF. The CDR3 DNA is TGTGCCATCAGTGTGGGGACTAAAGAGACCCAGTACTTC.

This rearrangement joins TRBV19 to TRBJ2-2; no clear D gene. This CDR3 has 14 residues. Germline loops: CDR1 LNHDA, CDR2 SQIVND (reference sequence). The V end lost 3 bases, the J end lost 0 bases, and 5 bases lay between the germline ends. The CDR3 here is CASSMRPNTGELFF. CDR3 bases: TGTGCCAGTAGTATGAGGCCGAACACCGGGGAGCTGTTTTTT.

This chain connects TRBV5-1 to TRBJ2-2, with a possible D match to TRBD1 (6 bases). This CDR3 is 13 amino acids long. The ends were cut back, 3 bases at V and 5 bases at J, with 8 bases in the middle. Germline assignment: CDR1 SGHRS and CDR2 YFSETQ. The CDR3 reads CASSSQGTGELFF. The CDR3, as DNA: TGCGCCAGCAGCTCGCAGGGGACCGGGGAGCTGTTTTTT. Combining the CDR3 with reference TRBV5-1 and TRBJ2-2 gives the whole variable domain KAGVTQTPRYLIKTRGQQVTLSCSPISGHRSVSWYQQTPGQGLQFLFEYFSETQRNKGNFPGRFSGRQFSNSRSEMNVSTLELGDSALYLCASSSQGTGELFFGEGSRLTVL.

The chain combines TRBV15 with TRBJ2-7, with 7 bases that match TRBD2. This CDR3 is built from 15 residues. The V gene's germline CDR1 is LNHNV and CDR2 YYDKDF (reference sequence). J was trimmed by 1 base and V by 3 bases; bases with no gene match: 6. CDR3 bases: TGTGCCACCAGCAGTGGCGGGGGAGCGTCCTACGAGCAGTACTTC. It is translated as CATSSGGGASYEQYF.

The V gene is TRBV2, the J gene TRBJ2-5; 7 nucleotides agree with TRBD2. J was trimmed by 5 bases and V by 3 bases; bases with no gene match: 9. Per the germline V gene, CDR1 is SNHLY and CDR2 is FYNNEI. This CDR3 contains 15 residues. CDR3 coding DNA: TGTGCCAGCAGTGACGGGTTAGCGGGTTGGGAGACCCAGTACTTC. Its protein is CASSDGLAGWETQYF.

This clone was detected a few times. The chain recombines TRBV10-1 with TRBJ2-3; 7 positions agree with TRBD2. Losses at the gene ends were 6 bases for V and 6 bases for J; bases not matched to a gene: 6. CDR3 length: 13 residues. Germline V gene sequence: CDR1 WNHNN, CDR2 SYGVQD (reference sequence). CDR3 nucleotide sequence: TGCGCCAGCAGCGACCGACTAGCCGATACGCAGTATTTT. Translated: CASSDRLADTQYF.

The gene calls are TRBV10-2 and TRBJ1-6; TRBD1 matches at 8 bases. V gave up 8 bases and J gave up 9 bases; unmatched junction bases: 9. This CDR3 spans 14 amino acids. Germline V lookup: CDR1 WSHSY, CDR2 SAAADI. The CDR3 spells CASGLGQGGSPLHF. CDR3 in DNA: TGCGCCAGCGGATTAGGACAGGGTGGTTCACCCCTCCACTTT.

The gene calls are TRBV25-1 and TRBJ1-1; no clear D. Germline loops: CDR1 MGHDK, CDR2 SYGVNS. This CDR3 region has 13 residues. The V and J ends lost 5 bases and 2 bases respectively, with 9 bases between them. The CDR3 DNA follows: TGTGCCAGCAGTAAAAACACCAACACTGAAGCTTTCTTT. Its translation is CASSKNTNTEAFF.

The CDR3 DNA sequence: TGTGCCAGCAGAGCGTCCGATACGCAGTATTTT. Residues: CASRASDTQYF. This chain links TRBV11-2 with TRBJ2-3, with D hard to call. The length of the CDR3 is 11 residues. Germline V gene data show CDR1 as SGHAT and CDR2 as FQNNGV. Trimming removed 6 bases from V and 6 bases from J, with 7 bases in between.

The chain joins TRBV7-9 to TRBJ1-3; 8 nucleotides align to TRBD1. Germline-derived CDR1 and CDR2 are SEHNR and FQNEAQ (reference sequence). The CDR3 contains 17 residues. The ends lost 5 bases at V and 5 bases at J; junction bases unmatched: 14. CDR3 coding DNA: TGTGCCAGCAGCCCTCAGCGGACAGGGCTTCGGCGAAACACCATATATTTT. Translation: CASSPQRTGLRRNTIYF.

V usage is TRBV14 and J usage is TRBJ2-1; 8 bases are shared with TRBD2. The CDR3 totals 14 residues. J lost 7 bases, V lost 1 base, and 3 bases had no gene match. The germline CDR1 and CDR2 sequences are SGHDN and FVKESK. CDR3 DNA sequence: TGTGCCAGCAGCCAAGCGGGGGGGCTTAATGAGCAGTTCTTC. Residues: CASSQAGGLNEQFF.

There are a few counts of this clone. The rearrangement joins TRBV18 to TRBJ1-2, with 7 nucleotides matching TRBD1. The CDR3 contains 13 residues. Germline CDR1 and CDR2: KGHSH and LQKENI. With 3 bases clipped from V and 4 bases from J, the junction kept 2 bases outside the gene matches. In DNA, the CDR3 is TGTGCCAGCTCACCCCGGACAGGCTATGGCTACACCTTC. Translation gives CASSPRTGYGYTF. The full variable domain, in which reference TRBV18 and TRBJ1-2 provide the parts outside the CDR3, is NAGVMQNPRHLVRRRGQEARLRCSPMKGHSHVYWYRQLPEEGLKFMVYLQKENIIDESGMPKERFSAEFPKEGPSILRIQQVVRGDSAAYFCASSPRTGYGYTFGSGTRLTVV.

CDR3 loop: CAIRKTSGTQETQYF. CDR3 bases: TGTGCCATCAGGAAGACTAGCGGGACACAAGAGACCCAGTACTTC. The chain recombines TRBV10-3 with TRBJ2-5, with 11 bases identical to TRBD2. This CDR3 is 15 amino acids long. From germline, CDR1 is ENHRY and CDR2 SYGVKD. Trimming took 6 bases from V and 2 from J; bases not matched to a gene: 5.

The genes are TRBV29-1 and TRBJ1-5, with TRBD1 matching 7 bases. CDR1 is SQVTM, CDR2 ANQGSEA, per germline. The length of the CDR3 is 15 residues. Unmatched junction bases numbered 16, after V lost 6 bases and J lost 8 bases. The CDR3 reads CSVRDSGQPHKPQHF. In nucleotides, the CDR3 is TGCAGCGTAAGGGACAGTGGGCAGCCCCACAAGCCCCAGCATTTT.

The chain recombines TRBV19 with TRBJ2-2, with D hard to call. CDR3 length: 15 amino acids. CDR1 and CDR2 from the germline V gene are LNHDA and SQIVND (reference sequence). The V gene lost 4 bases and the J gene lost 4 bases, with 13 bases spanning the gap. CDR3 amino acids: CASSTSDTPTGELFF. Written as DNA, the CDR3 is TGTGCCAGTAGTACTTCAGACACCCCCACCGGGGAGCTGTTTTTT.